These T cell receptor beta chains were read from a single sample in a study of shared T cell receptors in the human thymus. Only in-frame clones appear in the TCRdb table, and some are missing; sequencing was by immunoSEQ multiplex PCR. This sample carries about 660,000 clones, around 87% of them seen once, and the ten largest clones take roughly 0.0094%. These data are also associated with another study on human thymus T cells.

Sequencing was performed on thymocytes. The origin of the receptors is a boy in the first two years of life with a congenital heart defect. CDR3s include the opening cysteine and the closing phenylalanine or tryptophan. The D gene is left open where the match is weak. For some rows the clone size is stated as once, few or many, or as a class when expanded; others skip it.

v_call	d_call	clone_size	j_call	cdr3_nt	cdr3_aa
TRBV5-4	-	-	TRBJ1-2	TGTGCCAGCGGACCAATAGGGAGCTATGGCTACACCTTC	CASGPIGSYGYTF
TRBV5-6	-	-	TRBJ2-1	TGTGCCAGCAGTTCAGCTCCAACAGGGATTGCTGCGAATGAGCAGTTCTTC	CASSSAPTGIAANEQFF
TRBV4-1	-	-	TRBJ2-1	TGCGCCAGCAGCCAAGGGCCCGACGGGAAATCCTACAATGAGCAGTTCTTC	CASSQGPDGKSYNEQFF
TRBV7-3	TRBD1	-	TRBJ2-1	TGTGCCAGCAGCTTAAACCCGGACAGGGAACCCTATGCTACAATGAGCAGTAGGTCTAGGGAGCAGTTCTTC	CASSLNPDREPYATMSSRSREQFF
TRBV2	-	-	TRBJ1-1	TGTGCCAGCACGCTGGGAGTGAACACTGAAGCTTTCTTT	CASTLGVNTEAFF
TRBV2	TRBD1	-	TRBJ1-3	TGTGCCAGCAGTAACAGGGAGGACAGGGTCCTCTTCTCTGGGGGGAACACCATATATTTT	CASSNREDRVLFSGGNTIYF
TRBV7-2	-	-	TRBJ2-7	TGTGCCTCCAGGGACATTCCACACCCCGAGCAGTACTTC	CASRDIPHPEQYF
TRBV5-6	-	-	TRBJ2-7	TGTGCCAGCAGCTTATACAACTACGAGCAGTACTTC	CASSLYNYEQYF
TRBV19	TRBD1	few	TRBJ1-2	TGTGCCAGTAGTGCCCGGACAGGGGAGATAGATGGCTACACCTTC	CASSARTGEIDGYTF
TRBV19	TRBD1	once	TRBJ1-1	TGTGCCAGTAAATCAGTCGCCGACAGGGGGCCCACTGAAGCTTTCTTT	CASKSVADRGPTEAFF
TRBV6-5	TRBD1	-	TRBJ1-1	TGTGCCAGCAGTTACTCGGACAGGGGGTTGAACACTGAAGCTTTCTTT	CASSYSDRGLNTEAFF
TRBV10-3	TRBD1	-	TRBJ1-6	TGTGCCATCACCGACAGGGTTAATAATTCACCCCTCCACTTT	CAITDRVNNSPLHF
TRBV6-5	-	-	TRBJ1-4	TGTGCCAGCAGTTTATCCTCCTTTAATGAAAAACTGTTTTTT	CASSLSSFNEKLFF
TRBV15	-	-	TRBJ2-7	TGTGCCACCAGCAGAGATCTATCCCAAACCCCCTACGAGCAGTACTTC	CATSRDLSQTPYEQYF
TRBV9	TRBD1	-	TRBJ2-2	TGTGCCAGCAGCGTACGCGCCGTGTTGGACAGGGTCGCCGGGGAGCTGTTTTTT	CASSVRAVLDRVAGELFF
TRBV4-3	-	-	TRBJ2-2	TGCGCCAGCAGCCAAGATAGGTGGCGCGGGACTGATGTCGGGGAGCTGTTTTTT	CASSQDRWRGTDVGELFF
TRBV7-9	-	-	TRBJ2-7	TGTGCCAGCAGCTTACCGGGCAGGGGCGGCGAGCAGTACTTC	CASSLPGRGGEQYF
TRBV18	-	-	TRBJ2-3	TGTGCCAGCTCACCACCGGCGGGCCTCCAGCCGGATACGCAGTATTTT	CASSPPAGLQPDTQYF
TRBV9	TRBD2	-	TRBJ2-7	TGTGCCAGCAGCCCCCGGGAGGGCCCTTCCTACGAGCAGTACTTC	CASSPREGPSYEQYF
TRBV10-1	TRBD1	-	TRBJ1-4	TGCGCCAGCAGTGGCAGGGGGCTGGGCTCAACTAATGAAAAACTGTTTTTT	CASSGRGLGSTNEKLFF
TRBV4-3	-	few	TRBJ2-1	TGCGCCAGCAGCCCCCGGCGGGCGATCCCCTACCCCCAGCAGTTCTTC	CASSPRRAIPYPQQFF
TRBV9	TRBD2	-	TRBJ2-3	TGTGCCAGCAGCGCCCCCACGACTAGCGGGGACACAGATACGCAGTATTTT	CASSAPTTSGDTDTQYF
TRBV5-5	-	-	TRBJ2-7	TGTGCCAGCAGCTTGGACAGGAAACTCGAGCAGTACTTC	CASSLDRKLEQYF
TRBV16	-	-	TRBJ2-7	TGTGCCAGCAGCCCGACCGTGGGCCGAGTAAGCTACGAGCAGTACTTC	CASSPTVGRVSYEQYF
TRBV19	TRBD2	-	TRBJ2-2	TGTGCCAGTAGTAGCACTAGCGGGAGCTACCCCGGGGAGCTGTTTTTT	CASSSTSGSYPGELFF
TRBV4-1	TRBD1	-	TRBJ1-4	TGCGCCAGCAGCCCCAGACAGGGGGCCACTAGATTCACTAATGAAAAACTGTTTTTT	CASSPRQGATRFTNEKLFF
TRBV2	TRBD1	-	TRBJ2-5	TGTGCCAGCAGACCGGGACAGGGGGGTCAAGAGACCCAGTACTTC	CASRPGQGGQETQYF
TRBV7-4	TRBD2	-	TRBJ2-5	TGTCTCCTAGCGGGGGTCCAAGAGACCCAGTACTTC	CLLAGVQETQYF
TRBV7-9	TRBD2	few	TRBJ2-2	TGTGCCAGCAGCTTTACTAGCGGGGGCACCGGGGAGCTGTTTTTT	CASSFTSGGTGELFF
TRBV9	-	-	TRBJ2-2	TGTGCCAGCAGCGTAGTTTCTGCGAACACCGGGGAGCTGTTTTTT	CASSVVSANTGELFF
TRBV7-6	-	-	TRBJ2-1	TGTGCCAGCAGCGCCAGACAGGCCCCAGGCAATGAGCAGTTCTTC	CASSARQAPGNEQFF
TRBV5-1	-	-	TRBJ1-6	TGCGCCAGCAGCTCAGATGAGGAGACGTCACCCCTCCACTTT	CASSSDEETSPLHF
TRBV6-1	-	once	TRBJ2-7	TGTGCCAGCGCCCGACAGTTTTCTTGCGACGAGCAGTACTTC	CASARQFSCDEQYF
TRBV9	-	-	TRBJ2-4	TGTGCCAGCAGCGTTTTGTTGCGGAGGGGCATTCAGTACTTC	CASSVLLRRGIQYF
TRBV6-1	TRBD1	-	TRBJ1-1	TGTGCCAGCAGAAGGGACAGGGGGTCGAACACTGAAGCTTTCTTT	CASRRDRGSNTEAFF
TRBV19	-	-	TRBJ1-1	TGTGCCAGTAGTATCTATCCCCTGACAGCGTTCACTGAAGCTTTCTTT	CASSIYPLTAFTEAFF
TRBV28	TRBD2	-	TRBJ2-3	TGTGCCAGCAGTCAAAGGGGACTAGCAACAGATACGCAGTATTTT	CASSQRGLATDTQYF
TRBV27	-	-	TRBJ2-7	TGTGCCAGCAGTTGGTTTCAGAATCACGCCGAGCAGTACTTC	CASSWFQNHAEQYF
TRBV5-1	-	-	TRBJ1-1	TGCGCCAGCAGCCTTGCCCTTAGGGGAAGGCGCACTGAAGCTTTCTTT	CASSLALRGRRTEAFF
TRBV15	-	-	TRBJ1-1	TGTGCCACCAGCAGAGACCCCGGGCTGTGCCAGGAGGCCCCCCCGAACACTGAAGCTTTCTTT	CATSRDPGLCQEAPPNTEAFF
TRBV11-3	TRBD2	-	TRBJ2-7	TGTGCCAGCAGCTTAGATAGCGGGCTCTCCTACGAGCAGTACTTC	CASSLDSGLSYEQYF
TRBV28	TRBD1	few	TRBJ1-3	TGTGCCAGCAGGGGGTCACAGGGGCCTGGAAACACCATATATTTT	CASRGSQGPGNTIYF
TRBV14	-	-	TRBJ1-1	TGTGCCAGCAGCCTTGGGCAAAAGAACACTGAAGCTTTCTTT	CASSLGQKNTEAFF
TRBV13	TRBD2	-	TRBJ2-7	TGTGCCAGCAGCCGGGGGACTAGTTGTGATTTGTACTTC	CASSRGTSCDLYF
TRBV6-1	-	-	TRBJ1-1	TGTGCCAGCAGTGTCAGGGTGAACACTGAAGCTTTCTTT	CASSVRVNTEAFF
TRBV6-5	TRBD1	-	TRBJ2-1	TGTGCCAGCAGTTACTTGACAGGGGGGGATGAGCAGTTCTTC	CASSYLTGGDEQFF
TRBV6-5	TRBD1	-	TRBJ1-5	TGTGCCAGCAGGAGCGCCTACAGGGGAAAGCAGCCCCAGCATTTT	CASRSAYRGKQPQHF
TRBV15	TRBD1	-	TRBJ1-2	TGTGCCACCAGCAGAGTTTCTCCCGGGACAGGGGGAGGGTATGGCTACACCTTC	CATSRVSPGTGGGYGYTF
TRBV12-5	TRBD1	-	TRBJ1-5	TGTGCTAGTGGTTTGAGGGGACAGGGGGCCGATCAGCCCCAGCATTTT	CASGLRGQGADQPQHF
TRBV6-5	-	-	TRBJ1-2	TGTGCCAGCAGTTCTCATAAACAGGGTCCTCACTATGGCTACACCTTC	CASSSHKQGPHYGYTF
TRBV2	TRBD1	-	TRBJ1-5	TGTGCCAGCAGTGATCGGACAGGGACCAATCAGCCCCAGCATTTT	CASSDRTGTNQPQHF
TRBV29-1	-	-	TRBJ2-3	TGCGGCGTTGAGGGGCCACTAAAAGATACGCAGTATTTT	CGVEGPLKDTQYF
TRBV7-6	-	-	TRBJ2-1	TGTGCCAGCAGCCCGAGGGGGAGGGACAATGAGCAGTTCTTC	CASSPRGRDNEQFF
TRBV6-5	-	-	TRBJ1-2	TGTGCCAGCAGTTACTCGATACAGGGTTCCGGCTACACCTTC	CASSYSIQGSGYTF